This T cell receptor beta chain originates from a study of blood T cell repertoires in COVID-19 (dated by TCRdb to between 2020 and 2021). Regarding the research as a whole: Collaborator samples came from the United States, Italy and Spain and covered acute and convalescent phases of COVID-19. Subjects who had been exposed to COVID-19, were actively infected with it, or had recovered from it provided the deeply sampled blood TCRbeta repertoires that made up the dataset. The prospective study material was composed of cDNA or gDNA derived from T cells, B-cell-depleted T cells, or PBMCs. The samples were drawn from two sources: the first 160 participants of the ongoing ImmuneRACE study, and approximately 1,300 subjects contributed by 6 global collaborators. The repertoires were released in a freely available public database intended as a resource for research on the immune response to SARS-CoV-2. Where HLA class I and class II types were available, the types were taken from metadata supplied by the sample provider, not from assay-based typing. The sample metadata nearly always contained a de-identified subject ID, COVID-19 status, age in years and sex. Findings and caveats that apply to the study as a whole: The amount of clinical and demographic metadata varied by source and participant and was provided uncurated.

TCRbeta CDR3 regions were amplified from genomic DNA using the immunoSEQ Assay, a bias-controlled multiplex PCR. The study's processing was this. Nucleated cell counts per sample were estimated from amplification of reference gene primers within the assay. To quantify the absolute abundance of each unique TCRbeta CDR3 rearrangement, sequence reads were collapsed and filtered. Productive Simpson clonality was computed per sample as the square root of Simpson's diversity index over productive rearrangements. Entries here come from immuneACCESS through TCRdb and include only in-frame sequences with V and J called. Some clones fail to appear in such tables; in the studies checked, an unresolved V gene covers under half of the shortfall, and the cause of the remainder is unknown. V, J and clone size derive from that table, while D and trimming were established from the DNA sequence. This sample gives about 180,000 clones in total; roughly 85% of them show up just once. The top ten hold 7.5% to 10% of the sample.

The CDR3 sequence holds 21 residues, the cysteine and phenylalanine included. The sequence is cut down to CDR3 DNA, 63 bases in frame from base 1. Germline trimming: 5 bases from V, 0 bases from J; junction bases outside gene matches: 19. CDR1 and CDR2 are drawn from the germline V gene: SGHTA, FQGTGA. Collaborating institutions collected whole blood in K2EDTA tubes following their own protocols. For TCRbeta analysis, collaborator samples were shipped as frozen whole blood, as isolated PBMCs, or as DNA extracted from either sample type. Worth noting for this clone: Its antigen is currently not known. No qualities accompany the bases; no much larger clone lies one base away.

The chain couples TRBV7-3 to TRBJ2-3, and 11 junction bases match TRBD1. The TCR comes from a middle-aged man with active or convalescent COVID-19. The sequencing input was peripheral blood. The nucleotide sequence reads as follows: TGTGCCAGCAGCCCGCAAGGGACAGGGGGATTATCGCCGACTAGCACAGATACGCAGTATTTT. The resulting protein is CASSPQGTGGLSPTSTDTQYF.